The 29 T cell receptor beta chains below were found in one sample sequenced in a study of CD8+ T cells in alopecia areata. Sequencing used cDNA as its template, made by extracting RNA and reverse transcribing it. Produced via immunoSEQ multiplex PCR; TCRdb's table is partial and in-frame only. This sample has 160,000 or so clones; 67% occur once, and the top ten carry more than 9.5%. The source was CD8+ T cells sorted from blood, collected at week 0. The source is a human donor with alopecia areata.

The table lists this clone with a count of one. The chain uses TRBV5-1 and TRBJ1-2; D is unresolved. The CDR3 contains 14 residues. Trimming took 4 bases from V and 4 from J, leaving 14 bases between them. Germline assignment: CDR1 SGHRS and CDR2 YFSETQ. CDR3 sequence (DNA): TGCGCCAGCAGCATCGGAGGCCCCGTCTATGGCTACACCTTC. Amino acid sequence: CASSIGGPVYGYTF.

This chain links TRBV7-9 with TRBJ1-1; D unclear. In germline, CDR1 is SEHNR, CDR2 FQNEAQ (reference sequence). V was clipped by 1 base and J by 1 base, with 7 bases between them. The CDR3 is 14 residues long. CDR3 DNA: TGTGCCAGCAGCTTAGAGAGGGCGAACACTGAAGCTTTCTTT. It encodes CASSLERANTEAFF. Drawing the rest from reference TRBV7-9 and TRBJ1-1, the complete variable domain is DTGVSQNPRHKITKRGQNVTFRCDPISEHNRLYWYRQTLGQGPEFLTYFQNEAQLEKSRLLSDRFSAERPKGSFSTLEIQRTEQGDSAMYLCASSLERANTEAFFGQGTRLTVV.

The chain combines TRBV6-1 with TRBJ1-2; 8 nucleotides match TRBD1. Trimming cost V 8 bases and J 3 bases; bases outside gene matches: 11. The length of the CDR3 is 15 residues. Germline-derived CDR1 and CDR2 are MNHNS and SASEGT. The CDR3 DNA follows: TGTGCCAGCCATATAGACGGACAGGGCTACTATGGCTACACCTTC. Translating it yields CASHIDGQGYYGYTF.

The chain employs TRBV5-1 and TRBJ1-6; the match to TRBD1 covers 8 bases. The germline V gene has CDR1 SGHRS and CDR2 YFSETQ. Trimming removed 1 base from V and 0 bases from J; junction bases left unmatched: 12. The CDR3 totals 20 residues. CDR3 DNA sequence: TGCGCCAGCAGCTTGCGAGGACAGGGCGACCCAAGCTCCTATAATTCACCCCTCCACTTT. Encoded protein: CASSLRGQGDPSSYNSPLHF.

In DNA, the CDR3 is TGCGCCAGCGGAGGACAGGGTGAGACTGAAGCTTTCTTT. Translation: CASGGQGETEAFF. The rearrangement links TRBV5-1 to TRBJ1-1; 8 positions agree with TRBD1. Trimming removed 7 bases from V and 5 bases from J; junction bases left unmatched: 7. The CDR3 loop spans 13 amino acids. Germline V CDR1 and CDR2: SGHRS, YFSETQ.

The V gene is TRBV5-1, the J gene TRBJ2-3, with 7 bases identical to TRBD2. This CDR3 is 15 amino acids long. With V trimmed by 0 bases and J by 1 base, 2 bases remained unmatched. CDR1 SGHRS and CDR2 YFSETQ come from the germline V gene. The CDR3 DNA reads as TGCGCCAGCAGCTTGGTACGGGGGGGCACAGATACGCAGTATTTT. Amino acids: CASSLVRGGTDTQYF.

V and J are TRBV13 and TRBJ1-2, with 8 bases that match TRBD1. Germline lookup yields CDR1 PRHDT and CDR2 FYEKMQ (reference sequence). The CDR3 totals 17 residues. V lost 6 bases and J lost 7; bases outside the gene matches: 19. This CDR3 reads CASSQGRAGGAGAGYTF. Here the CDR3 DNA reads TGTGCCAGCAGTCAGGGGCGGGCAGGGGGCGCAGGAGCTGGCTACACCTTC.

This chain connects TRBV5-1 to TRBJ2-2; 9 bases are a match to TRBD1. V trimming: 1 base; J trimming: 3 bases; junction bases outside the gene matches: 7. The CDR3 is made up of 17 amino acids. Germline V gives CDR1 SGHRS, CDR2 YFSETQ. CDR3 residues: CASSLTTGGRDTGELFF. CDR3 in DNA: TGCGCCAGCAGCTTGACCACAGGGGGCCGGGACACCGGGGAGCTGTTTTTT.

The gene calls are TRBV12-5 and TRBJ1-1; D is uncertain. There are 13 residues in the CDR3. Germline V gene sequence: CDR1 LGHNT, CDR2 FRNRAP. Deletions cut 2 bases from V and 3 bases from J, with 7 bases between. The CDR3 is CASGLSTDTEAFF. CDR3 coding DNA: TGTGCTAGTGGTTTGTCCACCGACACTGAAGCTTTCTTT.

The J gene is TRBJ1-1, the V gene TRBV29-1; D is unresolved. Trimming cost V 6 bases and J 7 bases, with 3 bases left between them. CDR1 is SQVTM, CDR2 ANQGSEA, per germline. The CDR3 spans 8 residues. The CDR3 sequence: CSVNEAFF. CDR3 DNA: TGCAGCGTGAATGAAGCTTTCTTT.

The V and J genes are TRBV29-1 and TRBJ2-5, with 10 bases matching TRBD2. This CDR3 contains 14 residues. From germline, CDR1 is SQVTM and CDR2 ANQGSEA. V gave up 4 bases and J gave up 1 base; unmatched junction bases: 3. The CDR3 DNA follows: TGCAGCGTTGTACTAGCGGGGTCCCAAGAGACCCAGTACTTC. This codes for CSVVLAGSQETQYF. Using reference TRBV29-1 and TRBJ2-5 for the parts outside the CDR3, the full variable domain is SAVISQKPSRDICQRGTSLTIQCQVDSQVTMMFWYRQQPGQSLTLIATANQGSEATYESGFVIDKFPISRPNLTFSTLTVSNMSPEDSSIYLCSVVLAGSQETQYFGPGTRLLVL.

V is TRBV19 and J is TRBJ2-3; 10 bases align to TRBD2. The V and J ends lost 5 bases and 6 bases, in that order; junction bases with no gene match: 8. The germline CDR1 and CDR2 sequences are LNHDA and SQIVND (reference sequence). The CDR3 has 15 amino acids. The CDR3 here is CASSQRGGAKDTQYF. In DNA, the CDR3 is TGTGCCAGTAGTCAGCGGGGGGGCGCCAAGGATACGCAGTATTTT.

The chain has TRBV29-1 and TRBJ1-1, with D possibly TRBD1 on 5 matching bases. Trimming shortened V by 5 bases and J by 9 bases, and 13 bases separated the two germline ends. Germline V gene sequence: CDR1 SQVTM, CDR2 ANQGSEA. This CDR3 comprises 11 residues. This CDR3 is CSVLVQGQAFF. The CDR3 region has the DNA TGCAGCGTTCTGGTCCAGGGACAAGCTTTCTTT.

The chain couples TRBV29-1 to TRBJ2-3; TRBD2 matches 12 bases. CDR1 SQVTM and CDR2 ANQGSEA come from the germline V gene. The ends lost 3 bases at V and 0 bases at J; junction bases unmatched: 4. The length of the CDR3 is 16 residues. CDR3 in amino acids: CSVEGLAGGSTDTQYF. CDR3 DNA sequence: TGCAGCGTTGAGGGTCTAGCGGGGGGGAGCACAGATACGCAGTATTTT.

The V and J genes are TRBV6-1 and TRBJ2-2, with no clear D. Germline loops: CDR1 MNHNS, CDR2 SASEGT. Trimming removed 3 bases at V and 3 bases at J, with 5 bases between. This CDR3 has 13 residues. The CDR3 nucleotides are TGTGCCAGCAGTGAGGGCGACACCGGGGAGCTGTTTTTT. Translating it yields CASSEGDTGELFF.

V gene TRBV4-1 combines with J gene TRBJ2-1, with 7 bases fitting TRBD2. Germline CDR1 reads MGHRA; CDR2 reads YSYEKL. The CDR3 contains 12 residues. J lost 9 bases, V lost 4 bases, and 3 bases had no gene match. The CDR3 reads CASSLPSGEQFF. Written as DNA, the CDR3 is TGCGCCAGCAGCCTCCCTAGCGGTGAGCAGTTCTTC.

The V gene is TRBV27, the J gene TRBJ2-1; unclear D gene. This CDR3 region has 13 residues. Germline CDR1 reads MNHEY; CDR2 reads SMNVEV (reference sequence). V dropped 2 bases and J dropped 5 bases, with 7 bases sitting between them. The CDR3 DNA reads as TGTGCCAGCAGTTTAGGTCAGAACAATGAGCAGTTCTTC. Its translation: CASSLGQNNEQFF.

The chain uses TRBV6-5 and TRBJ2-3, with TRBD1 matching 11 bases. The trim removed 6 bases at V and 4 bases at J, leaving 3 bases unmatched. This CDR3 comprises 14 residues. From germline, CDR1 is MNHEY and CDR2 SVGAGI. CDR3 in DNA: TGTGCCAGCAGAAGGGGACAGGGGGCAGATACGCAGTATTTT. Protein product: CASRRGQGADTQYF.

This clone is a singleton in its sample. The CDR3 DNA reads as TGTGCCAGCAGCTTAGAACCCCCAACAGCCTCGTCCGAGCAGTACTTC. It is translated as CASSLEPPTASSEQYF. V is TRBV7-9 and J is TRBJ2-7; the D is unclear. V lost 1 base to trimming and J lost 6 bases, with 19 bases between them. The CDR3 loop spans 16 amino acids. Germline loops: CDR1 SEHNR, CDR2 FQNEAQ (reference sequence).

The chain is built from TRBV18 and TRBJ2-5; weak D call: TRBD1 (6 bases). The V end lost 3 bases, the J end lost 5 bases, and 16 bases lay between the germline ends. Germline V gene lookup returns CDR1 KGHSH and CDR2 LQKENI. The CDR3 consists of 15 residues. The CDR3, as DNA: TGTGCCAGCTCACCTATATGGGGGCCTGGGGAGACCCAGTACTTC. Encoded protein: CASSPIWGPGETQYF. The full variable domain, in which reference TRBV18 and TRBJ2-5 provide the parts outside the CDR3, is NAGVMQNPRHLVRRRGQEARLRCSPMKGHSHVYWYRQLPEEGLKFMVYLQKENIIDESGMPKERFSAEFPKEGPSILRIQQVVRGDSAAYFCASSPIWGPGETQYFGPGTRLLVL.

The chain uses TRBV29-1 and TRBJ1-3; maybe TRBD1 (5 bases). With 2 bases removed from V and 4 bases from J, the gap between germline ends came to 15 bases. The CDR3 is 15 residues long. Germline V CDR1 and CDR2: SQVTM, ANQGSEA. The CDR3 protein is CSVESGTGPGNTIYF. The CDR3 region has the DNA TGCAGCGTTGAATCCGGGACGGGACCGGGAAACACCATATATTTT.

V and J are TRBV2 and TRBJ1-2; D possibly corresponds to TRBD1 (6 bases). V was pared by 9 bases and J by 0 bases, with 11 bases between. From germline, CDR1 is SNHLY and CDR2 FYNNEI. The CDR3 covers 13 residues. The CDR3 here is CARGDITNYGYTF. In nucleotides, the CDR3 is TGTGCCAGGGGGGACATAACTAACTATGGCTACACCTTC.

The rearrangement joins TRBV4-1 to TRBJ2-3, with unresolved D. The CDR3 length is 15 residues. Germline V gene lookup returns CDR1 MGHRA and CDR2 YSYEKL. V was clipped by 3 bases and J by 7 bases, with 17 bases between them. CDR3 coding DNA: TGCGCCAGCAGCCAGCAGCTCCGACAAGGAAATACGCAGTATTTT. Protein product: CASSQQLRQGNTQYF.

The chain recombines TRBV30 with TRBJ2-7; the D gene is possibly TRBD2 (5 bases). The CDR3 extends over 14 amino acids. Trimming left V 4 bases short and J 3 bases short, with 16 bases between. Germline V gene data show CDR1 as GTSNPN and CDR2 as SVGIG (reference sequence). In DNA form, the CDR3 reads TGTGCCTGGAACGGGGATCGGACCTACTACGAGCAGTACTTC. It translates to CAWNGDRTYYEQYF.

The gene calls are TRBV20-1 and TRBJ2-7, with no clear D. V was cut by 6 bases and J by 7 bases, with 13 bases left in between. Per germline, CDR1 DFQATT and CDR2 SNEGSKA (reference sequence). This CDR3 is built from 11 residues. The CDR3 nucleotides read TGCAGTGCCCCCACAGCTACAGAGCAGTACTTC. Residues: CSAPTATEQYF.

The V and J genes are TRBV18 and TRBJ2-5; no reliable D call. The CDR3 consists of 17 residues. Germline assignment: CDR1 KGHSH and CDR2 LQKENI. Trimming shortened V by 3 bases and J by 2 bases, and 19 bases separated the two germline ends. Here the CDR3 reads CASSPGFSAEGQETQYF. The DNA for the CDR3 is TGTGCCAGCTCACCGGGATTTTCGGCAGAAGGACAAGAGACCCAGTACTTC.

This clone was counted only a few times. V gene TRBV4-1 combines with J gene TRBJ2-2; the match to TRBD2 covers 9 bases. The V and J ends lost 5 bases and 2 bases, in that order; junction bases with no gene match: 9. Per germline, CDR1 MGHRA and CDR2 YSYEKL. This CDR3 is 17 amino acids long. CDR3 sequence: CASSTYLAGSNTGELFF. In nucleotides, the CDR3 is TGCGCCAGCAGCACTTACCTAGCGGGGAGTAACACCGGGGAGCTGTTTTTT.

The chain employs TRBV30 and TRBJ2-1; D uncertain. This CDR3 is 12 amino acids long. Trimming took 0 bases from V and 8 from J, leaving 8 bases between them. Germline loops: CDR1 GTSNPN, CDR2 SVGIG (reference sequence). Written as DNA, the CDR3 is TGTGCCTGGAGTGTAAGCCTTGATGAGCAGTTCTTC. Amino acid sequence: CAWSVSLDEQFF.

The J gene is TRBJ1-4, the V gene TRBV5-1; maybe TRBD1 (5 bases). The germline CDR1 and CDR2 sequences are SGHRS and YFSETQ. CDR3 length: 16 amino acids. Trimming pared 2 bases from V and 5 bases from J, leaving 16 bases between. DNA for the CDR3: TGCGCCAGCAGCTTTACCGACGGGGCACCGAATGAAAAACTGTTTTTT. This sequence encodes CASSFTDGAPNEKLFF.